This T cell receptor beta chain was identified in a study of cytomegalovirus exposure and HLA in healthy donors. Study findings and constraints: A later analysis reported that several of the most significant clusters appeared to be linked to common viral pathogens, among them Epstein-Barr virus. Reportedly, cytomegalovirus status was diagnosed with high sensitivity and specificity. Serostatus for CMV was the only available immune exposure information.

Use of 60 Vbeta and 13 Jbeta primers characterized the PCR. Profiled with immunoSEQ multiplex PCR; TCRdb holds only in-frame clones, not every one. The sample shows 180,000 or so clones, approximately 80% of them seen only once. With 2 bases removed from V and 0 bases from J, the gap between germline ends came to 7 bases. Germline V gene lookup returns CDR1 MGHRA and CDR2 YSYEKL. CDR3 length equals 15 residues. On this clone itself: As yet, its antigen is unknown.

This clonotype was obtained from a woman between 18 and 30 years old in good health and CMV-seropositive. The rearrangement joins TRBV4-1 to TRBJ1-4; no clear D gene. The specimen was PBMCs. CDR3 residues: CASSQFPATNEKLFF. The CDR3, as DNA: TGCGCCAGCAGCCAATTCCCTGCAACTAATGAAAAACTGTTTTTT.